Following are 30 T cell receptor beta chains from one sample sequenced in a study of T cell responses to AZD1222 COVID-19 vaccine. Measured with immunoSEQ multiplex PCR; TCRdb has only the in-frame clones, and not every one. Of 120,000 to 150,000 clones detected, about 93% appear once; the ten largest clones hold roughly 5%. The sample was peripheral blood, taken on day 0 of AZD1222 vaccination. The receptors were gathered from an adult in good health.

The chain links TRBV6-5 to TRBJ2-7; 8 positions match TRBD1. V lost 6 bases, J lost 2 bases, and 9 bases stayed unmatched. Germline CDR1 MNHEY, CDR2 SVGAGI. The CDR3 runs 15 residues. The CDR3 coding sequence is TGTGCCAGCAGCCAAGGACAGGGAACTACCTACGAGCAGTACTTC. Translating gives CASSQGQGTTYEQYF.

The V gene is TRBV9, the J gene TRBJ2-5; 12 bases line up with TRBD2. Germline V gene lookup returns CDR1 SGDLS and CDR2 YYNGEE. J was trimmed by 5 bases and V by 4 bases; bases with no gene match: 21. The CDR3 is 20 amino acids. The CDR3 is CASSQPGLAGGPGGQETQYF. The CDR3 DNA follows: TGTGCCAGCAGCCAACCGGGCCTAGCGGGGGGGCCTGGTGGTCAGGAGACCCAGTACTTC.

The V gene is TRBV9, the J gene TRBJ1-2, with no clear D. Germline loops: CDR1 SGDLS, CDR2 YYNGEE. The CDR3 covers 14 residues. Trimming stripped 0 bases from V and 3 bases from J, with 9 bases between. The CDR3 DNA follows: TGTGCCAGCAGCGTAGCGGGGAAGGACTATGGCTACACCTTC. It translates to CASSVAGKDYGYTF.

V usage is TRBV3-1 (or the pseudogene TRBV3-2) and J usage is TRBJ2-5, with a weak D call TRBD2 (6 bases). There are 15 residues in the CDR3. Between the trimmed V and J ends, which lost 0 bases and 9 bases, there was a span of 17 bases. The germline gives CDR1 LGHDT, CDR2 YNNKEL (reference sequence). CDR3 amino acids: CASSQDSGRAAAQYF. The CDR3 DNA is TGTGCCAGCAGCCAAGATAGCGGCAGGGCGGCGGCCCAGTACTTC.

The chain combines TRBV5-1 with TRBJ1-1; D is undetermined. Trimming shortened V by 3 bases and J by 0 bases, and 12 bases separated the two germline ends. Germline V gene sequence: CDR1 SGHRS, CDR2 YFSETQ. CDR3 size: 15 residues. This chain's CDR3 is CASSYEGLMNTEAFF. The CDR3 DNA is TGCGCCAGCAGCTACGAAGGCCTTATGAACACTGAAGCTTTCTTT.

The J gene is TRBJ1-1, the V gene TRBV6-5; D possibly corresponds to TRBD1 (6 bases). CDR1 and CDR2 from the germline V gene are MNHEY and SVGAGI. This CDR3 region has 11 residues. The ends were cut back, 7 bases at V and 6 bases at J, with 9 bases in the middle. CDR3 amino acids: CASKGGAEAFF. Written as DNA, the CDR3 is TGTGCCAGCAAAGGGGGAGCTGAAGCTTTCTTT.

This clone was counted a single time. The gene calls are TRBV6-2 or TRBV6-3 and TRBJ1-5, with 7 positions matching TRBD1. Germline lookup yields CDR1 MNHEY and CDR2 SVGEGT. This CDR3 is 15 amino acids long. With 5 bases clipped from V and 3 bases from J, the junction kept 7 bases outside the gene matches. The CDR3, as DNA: TGTGCCAGCAGTGCCCAGGGACAGACCAATCAGCCCCAGCATTTT. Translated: CASSAQGQTNQPQHF.

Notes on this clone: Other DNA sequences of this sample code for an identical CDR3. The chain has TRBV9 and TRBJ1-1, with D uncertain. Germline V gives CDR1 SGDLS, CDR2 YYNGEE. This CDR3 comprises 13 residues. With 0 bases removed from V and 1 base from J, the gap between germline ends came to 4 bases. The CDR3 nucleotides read TGTGCCAGCAGCGTAGAAGGGAACACTGAAGCTTTCTTT. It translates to CASSVEGNTEAFF.

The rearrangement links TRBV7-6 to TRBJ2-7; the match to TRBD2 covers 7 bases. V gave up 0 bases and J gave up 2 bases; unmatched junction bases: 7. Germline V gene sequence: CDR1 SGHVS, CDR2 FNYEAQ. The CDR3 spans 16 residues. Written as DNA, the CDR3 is TGTGCCAGCAGCTTAGCCTTGAGCGGGATGGCCTACGAGCAGTACTTC. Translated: CASSLALSGMAYEQYF.

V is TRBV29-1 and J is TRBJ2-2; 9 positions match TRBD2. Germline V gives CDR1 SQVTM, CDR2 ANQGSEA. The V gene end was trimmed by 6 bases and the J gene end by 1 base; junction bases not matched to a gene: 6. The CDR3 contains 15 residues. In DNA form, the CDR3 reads TGCAGCGTACAGAGACTAGCGGAGAACACCGGGGAGCTGTTTTTT. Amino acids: CSVQRLAENTGELFF.

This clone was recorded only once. CDR3 coding DNA: TGTGCCAGCAGCTTAATGGCATTGGGGGGAGCCGACGGCTACACCTTC. This encodes CASSLMALGGADGYTF. The chain recombines TRBV7-9 with TRBJ1-2; the D gene is possibly TRBD1 (5 bases). The CDR3 extends over 16 amino acids. Germline V gives CDR1 SEHNR, CDR2 FQNEAQ (reference sequence). The V end was cut by 2 bases, the J end by 8 bases, with 21 bases between.

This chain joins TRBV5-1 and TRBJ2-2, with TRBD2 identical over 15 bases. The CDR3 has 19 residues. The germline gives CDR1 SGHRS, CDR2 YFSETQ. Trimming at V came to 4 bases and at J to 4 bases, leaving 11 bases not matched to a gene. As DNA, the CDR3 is TGCGCCAGCAGCCCCTCCGGACTAGCGGGAGGGCCAGTCACCGGGGAGCTGTTTTTT. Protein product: CASSPSGLAGGPVTGELFF.

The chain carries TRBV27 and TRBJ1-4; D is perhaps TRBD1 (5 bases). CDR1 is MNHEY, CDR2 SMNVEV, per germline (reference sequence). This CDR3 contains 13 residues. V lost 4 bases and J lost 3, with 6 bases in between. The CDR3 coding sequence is TGTGCCAGCAGTTACAGGTCTAATGAAAAACTGTTTTTT. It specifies CASSYRSNEKLFF. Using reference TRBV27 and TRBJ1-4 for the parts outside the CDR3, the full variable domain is EAQVTQNPRYLITVTGKKLTVTCSQNMNHEYMSWYRQDPGLGLRQIYYSMNVEVTDKGDVPEGYKVSRKEKRNFPLILESPSPNQTSLYFCASSYRSNEKLFFGSGTQLSVL.

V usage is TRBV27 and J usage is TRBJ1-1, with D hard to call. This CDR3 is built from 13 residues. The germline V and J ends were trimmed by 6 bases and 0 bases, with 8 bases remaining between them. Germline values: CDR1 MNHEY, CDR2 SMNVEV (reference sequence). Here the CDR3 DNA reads TGTGCCAGCAGGGTCCGAATGAACACTGAAGCTTTCTTT. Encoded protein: CASRVRMNTEAFF.

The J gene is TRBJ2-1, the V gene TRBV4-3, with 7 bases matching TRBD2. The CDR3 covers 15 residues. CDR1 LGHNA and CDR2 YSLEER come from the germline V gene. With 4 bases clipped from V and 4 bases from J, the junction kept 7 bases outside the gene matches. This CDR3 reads CASSPSGDYYNEQFF. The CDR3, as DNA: TGCGCCAGCAGCCCAAGTGGGGACTATTACAATGAGCAGTTCTTC.

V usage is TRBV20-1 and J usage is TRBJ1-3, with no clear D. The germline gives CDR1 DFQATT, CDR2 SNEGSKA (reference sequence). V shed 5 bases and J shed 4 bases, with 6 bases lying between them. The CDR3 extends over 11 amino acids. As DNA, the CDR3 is TGCAGTGCTGGCCGAGGAAACACCATATATTTT. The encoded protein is CSAGRGNTIYF.

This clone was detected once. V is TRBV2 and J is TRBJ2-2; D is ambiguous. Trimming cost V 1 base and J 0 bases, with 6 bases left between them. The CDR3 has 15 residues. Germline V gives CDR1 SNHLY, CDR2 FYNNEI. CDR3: CASSEELANTGELFF. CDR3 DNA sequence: TGTGCCAGCAGTGAAGAGCTAGCGAACACCGGGGAGCTGTTTTTT.

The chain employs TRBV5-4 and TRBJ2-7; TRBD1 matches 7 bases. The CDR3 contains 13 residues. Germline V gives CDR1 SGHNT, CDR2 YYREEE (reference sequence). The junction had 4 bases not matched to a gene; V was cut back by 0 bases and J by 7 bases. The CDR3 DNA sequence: TGTGCCAGCAGCTTGGACAGGGGATGGGAGCAGTACTTC. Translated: CASSLDRGWEQYF.

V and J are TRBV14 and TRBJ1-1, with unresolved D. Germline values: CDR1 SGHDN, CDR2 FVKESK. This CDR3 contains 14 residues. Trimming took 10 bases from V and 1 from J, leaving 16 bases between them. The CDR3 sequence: CATGPGPGNTEAFF. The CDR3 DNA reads TGTGCCACCGGACCTGGGCCCGGGAACACTGAAGCTTTCTTT.

This CDR3 reads CASSINWGGGTDTQYF. The DNA for the CDR3 is TGTGCCAGTAGTATCAATTGGGGAGGAGGCACAGATACGCAGTATTTT. This chain connects TRBV19 to TRBJ2-3; possibly TRBD2 for D (6 bases). This CDR3 is 16 amino acids long. Trimming took 3 bases from V and 1 from J, leaving 14 bases between them. The germline CDR1 and CDR2 sequences are LNHDA and SQIVND (reference sequence).

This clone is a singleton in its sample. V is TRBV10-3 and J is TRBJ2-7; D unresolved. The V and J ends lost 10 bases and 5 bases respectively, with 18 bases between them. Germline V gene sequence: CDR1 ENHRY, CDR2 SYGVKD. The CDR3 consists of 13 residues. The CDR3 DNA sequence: TGTGCCACTACTAAATTGGAAGTTGACGAGCAGTACTTC. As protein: CATTKLEVDEQYF.

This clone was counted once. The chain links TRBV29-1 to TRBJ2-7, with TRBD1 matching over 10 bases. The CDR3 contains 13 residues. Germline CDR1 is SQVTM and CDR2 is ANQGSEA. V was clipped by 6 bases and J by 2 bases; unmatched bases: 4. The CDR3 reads CSVGQGSAYEQYF. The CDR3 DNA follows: TGCAGCGTGGGACAGGGGTCCGCCTACGAGCAGTACTTC.

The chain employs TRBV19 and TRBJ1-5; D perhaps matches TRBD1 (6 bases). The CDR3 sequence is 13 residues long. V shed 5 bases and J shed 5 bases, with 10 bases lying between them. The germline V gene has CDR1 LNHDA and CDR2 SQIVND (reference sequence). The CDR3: CASSGGRHQPQHF. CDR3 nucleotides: TGTGCCAGTAGTGGGGGGCGGCATCAGCCCCAGCATTTT. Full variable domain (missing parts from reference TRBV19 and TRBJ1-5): DGGITQSPKYLFRKEGQNVTLSCEQNLNHDAMYWYRQDPGQGLRLIYYSQIVNDFQKGDIAEGYSVSREKKESFPLTVTSAQKNPTAFYLCASSGGRHQPQHFGDGTRLSIL.

The CDR3, as DNA: TGCGCCAGCAGCCGCACCGATGGCGGCTCCTACGAGCAGTACTTC. Residues: CASSRTDGGSYEQYF. This chain uses TRBV4-3 with TRBJ2-7; D gene uncertain. V was shortened by 4 bases and J by 0 bases, with 13 bases between the two germline ends. CDR1 is LGHNA, CDR2 YSLEER, per germline. The CDR3 consists of 15 residues.

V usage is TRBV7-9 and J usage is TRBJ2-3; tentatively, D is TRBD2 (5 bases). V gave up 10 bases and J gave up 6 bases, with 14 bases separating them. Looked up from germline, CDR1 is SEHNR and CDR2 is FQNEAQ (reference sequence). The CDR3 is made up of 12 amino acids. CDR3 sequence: CAIQDGLDTQYF. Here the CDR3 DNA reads TGTGCCATCCAGGACGGACTGGATACGCAGTATTTT.

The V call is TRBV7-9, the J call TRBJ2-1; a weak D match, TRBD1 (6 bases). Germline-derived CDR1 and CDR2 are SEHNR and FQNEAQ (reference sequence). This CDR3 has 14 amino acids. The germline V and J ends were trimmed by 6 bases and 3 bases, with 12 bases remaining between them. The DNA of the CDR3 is TGTGCCAGCAGATTAAAGGACAGCTACAATGAGCAGTTCTTC. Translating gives CASRLKDSYNEQFF.

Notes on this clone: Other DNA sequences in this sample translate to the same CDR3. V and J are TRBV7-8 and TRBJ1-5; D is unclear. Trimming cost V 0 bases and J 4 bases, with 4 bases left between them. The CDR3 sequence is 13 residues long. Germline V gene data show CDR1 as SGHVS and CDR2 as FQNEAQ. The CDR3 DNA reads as TGTGCCAGCAGCTTAGCGGAAAATCAGCCCCAGCATTTT. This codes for CASSLAENQPQHF.

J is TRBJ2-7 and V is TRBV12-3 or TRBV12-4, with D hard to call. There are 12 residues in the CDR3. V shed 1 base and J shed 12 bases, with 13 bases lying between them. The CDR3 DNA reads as TGTGCCAGCAGTTTAGAAAGGGATTCGCCGTACTTC. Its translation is CASSLERDSPYF.

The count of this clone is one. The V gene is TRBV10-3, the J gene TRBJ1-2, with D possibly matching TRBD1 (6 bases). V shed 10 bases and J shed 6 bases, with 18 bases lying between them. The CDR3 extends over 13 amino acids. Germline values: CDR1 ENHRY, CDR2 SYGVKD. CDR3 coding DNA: TGTGCCACCGGGAGTACAGGGAAAGATGGCTACACCTTC. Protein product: CATGSTGKDGYTF.

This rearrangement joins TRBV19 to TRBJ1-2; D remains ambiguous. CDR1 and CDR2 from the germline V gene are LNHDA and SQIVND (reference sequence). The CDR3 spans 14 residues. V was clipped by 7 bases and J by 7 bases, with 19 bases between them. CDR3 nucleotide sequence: TGTGCCAGTACGGCGGAGGCTCTAATATCTGGCTACACCTTC. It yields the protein CASTAEALISGYTF.